A single count supports the clone carrying this TCR beta chain. The antigen is undetermined. The data originate from a study of Ad26.COV2.S vaccination and SARS-CoV-2 variants. Study summary: Intramuscular Ad26.COV2.S at 5x10^10 or 1x10^11 viral particles. Whole-study results and caveats: Post-vaccination spike-specific CD8+ and CD4+ T cell responses reportedly had substantial breadth.

Produced via immunoSEQ multiplex PCR; TCRdb's table is partial and in-frame only. The top ten hold approximately 2.1% of the sample, which has 300,000 to 400,000 clones, around 81% seen once. The sample's treatment: roughly 18 received Ad26.COV2.S at low or high dose, single or two shots; 5 received placebo; per-sample allocation not given. Sample collection was performed on day 63 after the first vaccine or placebo injection. An Ad26 vector expressing Wuhan-strain SARS-CoV-2 spike served as the vaccine. This CDR3 has 13 residues. The V and J ends lost 1 base and 7 bases respectively, with 9 bases between them. Germline loops: CDR1 SGHNT, CDR2 YENEEA.

The V and J genes are TRBV11-3 and TRBJ2-3; D call uncertain. This TCR was sampled from a person between 18 and 60 years old who received the Ad26.COV2.S COVID-19 vaccine or a placebo. The sequenced sample was peripheral blood, obtained in a trial of Ad26.COV2.S vaccine versus placebo. The CDR3 reads CASSLGGPNTQYF. The CDR3 coding sequence is TGTGCCAGCAGCTTAGGGGGTCCAAATACGCAGTATTTT. Full variable domain (rest looked up from reference TRBV11-3 and TRBJ2-3): EAGVVQSPRYKIIEKKQPVAFWCNPISGHNTLYWYLQNLGQGPELLIRYENEEAVDDSQLPKDRFSAERLKGVDSTLKIQPAELGDSAVYLCASSLGGPNTQYFGPGTRLTVL.